Listed below are T cell receptor beta chains from one sample, sequenced in a study of blood T cell repertoires in COVID-19. The table came from immunoSEQ multiplex PCR; TCRdb's copy has only in-frame clones and leaves some out. The profile covers about 53,000 clones, with 85% to 95% appearing a single time and about 3% taken by the ten largest. Sequencing was done on a sample of peripheral blood. The receptors here all came from a human donor in a cohort sampled during active COVID-19. The CDR3 runs from the conserved cysteine through the conserved F or W. Fields, in order: V gene, D gene, clone size, J gene, CDR3 protein, CDR3 DNA. D genes are given only for firm matches. Size is stated for part of the rows, as once, few or many counts, or as a class when the clone is expanded.

v_gene: TRBV9
d_gene: TRBD1
abundance: once
j_gene: TRBJ1-2
CDR3aa: CASSVDRFETGGGYTF
CDR3nt: TGTGCCAGCAGCGTCGATCGGTTTGAGACAGGGGGTGGCTACACCTTC

v_gene: TRBV19
d_gene: NA
abundance: few
j_gene: TRBJ1-5
CDR3aa: CASSIRGAFNQPQHF
CDR3nt: TGTGCCAGTAGTATCCGGGGGGCGTTCAATCAGCCCCAGCATTTT

v_gene: TRBV9
d_gene: TRBD2
abundance: NA
j_gene: TRBJ2-3
CDR3aa: CASSATLTSGMSTDTQYF
CDR3nt: TGTGCCAGCAGCGCAACCCTTACTAGCGGCATGAGCACAGATACGCAGTATTTT

v_gene: TRBV7-9
d_gene: TRBD1
abundance: NA
j_gene: TRBJ1-2
CDR3aa: CASSLSQGANYGYTF
CDR3nt: TGTGCCAGCAGCCTCAGTCAGGGGGCTAACTATGGCTACACCTTC

v_gene: TRBV4-1
d_gene: NA
abundance: NA
j_gene: TRBJ1-1
CDR3aa: CASSQDSDSKSQAFF
CDR3nt: TGCGCCAGCAGCCAAGATTCGGACAGTAAGAGCCAAGCTTTCTTT

v_gene: TRBV5-5
d_gene: TRBD1
abundance: NA
j_gene: TRBJ2-1
CDR3aa: CASSLVRTGLYNEQFF
CDR3nt: TGTGCCAGCAGCTTGGTGAGGACAGGGCTATACAATGAGCAGTTCTTC

v_gene: TRBV24-1
d_gene: NA
abundance: once
j_gene: TRBJ2-3
CDR3aa: CATSDSPDGADTQYF
CDR3nt: TGTGCCACCAGTGATTCCCCCGACGGGGCAGATACGCAGTATTTT

v_gene: TRBV4-2
d_gene: NA
abundance: NA
j_gene: TRBJ2-7
CDR3aa: CASSQESVTESSYEQYF
CDR3nt: TGTGCCAGCAGCCAAGAAAGCGTGACAGAGAGTTCCTACGAGCAGTACTTC

v_gene: TRBV6-2/TRBV6-3
d_gene: NA
abundance: once
j_gene: TRBJ2-6
CDR3aa: CASSDPGRRAGANVLTF
CDR3nt: TGTGCCAGCAGTGACCCCGGGAGACGGGCTGGGGCCAACGTCCTGACTTTC

v_gene: TRBV5-6
d_gene: NA
abundance: NA
j_gene: TRBJ2-5
CDR3aa: CASSLPDREAETQYF
CDR3nt: TGTGCCAGCAGCCTCCCCGACAGGGAGGCTGAGACCCAGTACTTC